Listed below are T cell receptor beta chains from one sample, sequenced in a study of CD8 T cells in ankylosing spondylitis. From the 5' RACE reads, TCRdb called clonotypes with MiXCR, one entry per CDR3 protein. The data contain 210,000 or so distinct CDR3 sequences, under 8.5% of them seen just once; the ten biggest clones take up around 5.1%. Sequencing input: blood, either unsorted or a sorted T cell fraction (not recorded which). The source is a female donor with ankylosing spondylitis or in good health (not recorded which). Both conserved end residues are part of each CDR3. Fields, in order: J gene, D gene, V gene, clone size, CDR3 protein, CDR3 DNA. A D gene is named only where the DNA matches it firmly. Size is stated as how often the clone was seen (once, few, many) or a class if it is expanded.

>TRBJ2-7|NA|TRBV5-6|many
CASSLGVTSYEQYF
TGTGCCAGCAGCTTGGGGGTTACCTCCTACGAGCAGTACTTC
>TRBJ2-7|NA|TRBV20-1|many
CSAGGLTSEQYF
TGCAGTGCTGGGGGGCTCACTTCCGAGCAGTACTTC
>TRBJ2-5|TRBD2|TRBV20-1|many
CSAVGTSAEETQYF
TGCAGTGCTGTCGGGACTAGCGCTGAAGAGACCCAGTACTTC
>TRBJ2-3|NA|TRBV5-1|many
CASSLKGASTDTQYF
TGCGCCAGCAGCTTGAAGGGTGCCAGCACAGATACGCAGTATTTT
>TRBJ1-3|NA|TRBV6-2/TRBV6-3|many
CASSSTPGNTIYF
TGTGCCAGCAGTTCGACACCTGGAAACACCATATATTTT
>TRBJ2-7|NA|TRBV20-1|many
CSAVAGAYEQYF
TGCAGTGCCGTCGCCGGGGCGTACGAGCAGTACTTC
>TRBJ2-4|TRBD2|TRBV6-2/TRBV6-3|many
CASRPDGRERRNIQYF
TGTGCCAGCAGACCCGACGGGCGGGAGAGGAGAAACATTCAGTACTTC
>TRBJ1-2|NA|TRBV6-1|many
CASREEDSYYGYTF
TGTGCCAGCAGGGAAGAAGACAGTTACTATGGCTACACCTTC
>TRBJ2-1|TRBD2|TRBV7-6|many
CASSFRTSRVGHNEQFF
TGTGCCAGCAGCTTCCGGACTAGTCGTGTTGGTCACAATGAGCAGTTCTTC
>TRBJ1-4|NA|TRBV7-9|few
CASSPTRSYEKLFF
TGTGCCAGCAGCCCTACAAGATCGTATGAAAAACTGTTTTTT
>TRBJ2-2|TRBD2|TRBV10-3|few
CASGIAGGDTGELFF
TGTGCCAGCGGGATAGCGGGAGGGGACACCGGGGAGCTGTTTTTT
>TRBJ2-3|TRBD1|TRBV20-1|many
CSAPTGQQSTDTQYF
TGCAGTGCCCCCACGGGACAGCAAAGCACAGATACGCAGTATTTT
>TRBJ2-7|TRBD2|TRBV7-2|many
CASSSPPSGGSYEQYF
TGTGCCAGCAGCTCCCCGCCTAGCGGTGGTTCGTACGAGCAGTACTTC
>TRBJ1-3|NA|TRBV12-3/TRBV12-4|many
CASSLDSSSGNTIYF
TGTGCCAGCAGTTTGGACAGCTCCTCTGGAAACACCATATATTTT